The source of this TCR beta chain is a study of blood T cell repertoires in COVID-19. The protocol was immunoSEQ multiplex PCR, while the TCRdb copy is restricted to in-frame clones and leaves out a portion. The sample records roughly 42,000 clones, 80% to 90% being singletons. The V and J ends lost 7 bases and 0 bases, in that order; junction bases with no gene match: 3. The germline V gene has CDR1 GTSNPN and CDR2 SVGIG (reference sequence). There are 14 residues in the CDR3. The V gene is TRBV30, the J gene TRBJ2-1; 10 nucleotides agree with TRBD2. The clonotype originates from a young man with active or convalescent COVID-19. Sequenced input: peripheral blood. The chain's CDR3 is CASTSGVSYNEQFF. In nucleotides, the CDR3 is TGTGCCTCTACTAGCGGGGTCTCCTACAATGAGCAGTTCTTC.